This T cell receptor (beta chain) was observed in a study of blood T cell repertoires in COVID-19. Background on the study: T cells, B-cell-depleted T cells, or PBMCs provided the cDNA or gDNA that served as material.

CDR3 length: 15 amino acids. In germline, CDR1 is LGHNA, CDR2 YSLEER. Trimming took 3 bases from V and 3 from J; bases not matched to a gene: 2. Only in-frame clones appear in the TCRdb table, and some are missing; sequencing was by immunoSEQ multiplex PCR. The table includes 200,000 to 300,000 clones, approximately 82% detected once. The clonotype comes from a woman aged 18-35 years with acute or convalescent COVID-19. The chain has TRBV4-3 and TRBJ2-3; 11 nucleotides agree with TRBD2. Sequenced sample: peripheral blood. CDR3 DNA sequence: TGCGCCAGCAGCCACCGACTAGCGGGAACAGATACGCAGTATTTT. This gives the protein CASSHRLAGTDTQYF.